This T cell receptor beta chain came from a study of blood T cell dynamics during melanoma immunotherapy. About the research overall: Patients with metastatic melanoma got pembrolizumab or nivolumab-ipilimumab as first-line care. Study-wide findings and caveats: The study could not tell melanoma-specific clones from general immune activation.

Trimming cost V 3 bases and J 1 base; bases outside gene matches: 9. The length of the CDR3 is 18 residues. Germline assignment: CDR1 SGDLS and CDR2 YYNGEE. In the case of this clone: Its antigen is currently unknown.

Produced via immunoSEQ multiplex PCR; TCRdb's table is partial and in-frame only. The repertoire holds about 8,000 clones, with 70% to 90% as singletons. This sample's time point: week 3, after first cycle of checkpoint inhibitor. Patients had no prior systemic cancer treatment, immunosuppressants or other active cancers. The starting material was blood, obtained from a patient treated with checkpoint blockade. This clonotype originated in a human donor with melanoma. V usage is TRBV9 and J usage is TRBJ1-4, with 10 bases identical to TRBD1. CDR3 sequence: CASSDPGDRGRTNEKLFF. CDR3 sequence (DNA): TGTGCCAGCAGCGACCCCGGGGACAGGGGAAGAACTAATGAAAAACTGTTTTTT.